The rows below give T cell receptor beta chains drawn from one sample of a study of blood T cell repertoires in COVID-19. TCRdb keeps only in-frame clones here, not all; method: immunoSEQ multiplex PCR. The sample carries some 150,000 clones, roughly 81% recorded once. The sequenced sample was peripheral blood. The source is a man between 40 and 49 years old with acute or convalescent COVID-19. Both conserved end residues are part of each CDR3. A D gene is named only where the DNA matches it firmly. Expanded clones are given a class, and other clones once, few, many or no size at all.

CASSPGQGFYNEQFF TGTGCCAGCAGTCCGGGACAGGGGTTTTACAATGAGCAGTTCTTC TRBV2 few TRBJ2-1 TRBD1
CASSPQGQRGTEAFF TGTGCCAGCAGCCCACAGGGGCAGCGAGGCACTGAAGCTTTCTTT TRBV3-1/TRBV3-2 - TRBJ1-1 TRBD1
CASSFGPPNTGELFF TGTGCCAGCAGTTTTGGGCCGCCGAACACCGGGGAGCTGTTTTTT TRBV27 - TRBJ2-2 -
CASSPSGGRGTNYGYTF TGTGCCAGCAGCCCAAGCGGGGGAAGGGGGACTAACTATGGCTACACCTTC TRBV9 - TRBJ1-2 -
CASRGTGTFSGANVLTF TGTGCCAGCAGAGGGACAGGGACCTTCTCTGGGGCCAACGTCCTGACTTTC TRBV7-2 - TRBJ2-6 TRBD1
CASSFGLAGGQQFF TGTGCCAGCAGCTTTGGACTAGCGGGGGGGCAGCAGTTCTTC TRBV11-2 - TRBJ2-1 TRBD2
CARSLDRVLDYGYTF TGTGCCAGAAGCTTGGACAGGGTGCTCGACTATGGCTACACCTTC TRBV5-3 - TRBJ1-2 -
CASSRSSGNTIYF TGTGCCAGCAGTCGGAGCTCTGGAAACACCATATATTTT TRBV6-5 many TRBJ1-3 -
CASSEPDRGEDEQYF TGTGCCAGCAGTGAACCGGACAGGGGCGAAGACGAGCAGTACTTC TRBV25-1 - TRBJ2-7 TRBD1
CASRAQGGGNSPLHF TGTGCCAGCAGAGCCCAAGGGGGGGGCAATTCACCCCTCCACTTT TRBV2 - TRBJ1-6 -
CASSESWGGTEAFF TGTGCCAGCAGCGAATCTTGGGGGGGCACTGAAGCTTTCTTT TRBV4-2 - TRBJ1-1 -
CASSPQSQGYPEAFF TGTGCCAGCAGCCCACAATCCCAGGGTTATCCTGAAGCTTTCTTT TRBV7-9 - TRBJ1-1 -
CASSDTLNTEAFF TGTGCCAGCAGCGACACCTTGAACACTGAAGCTTTCTTT TRBV6-5 - TRBJ1-1 -
CSVHSGTDTQYF TGCAGCGTTCACAGTGGGACAGATACGCAGTATTTT TRBV29-1 - TRBJ2-3 -
CASSPAGDGPYGYTF TGTGCCAGCTCACCAGCGGGGGACGGCCCCTATGGCTACACCTTC TRBV18 - TRBJ1-2 -
CASSPGTGLFTGELFF TGTGCCAGCAGCCCCGGGACAGGGTTGTTCACCGGGGAGCTGTTTTTT TRBV6-2/TRBV6-3 - TRBJ2-2 TRBD1
CASSPSQGEPEFF TGCGCCAGCAGCCCTAGCCAGGGGGAACCCGAGTTCTTC TRBV4-3 once TRBJ2-1 TRBD1
CASSQSGLAGDKDEQFF TGCGCCAGCAGCCAATCCGGACTAGCGGGGGATAAGGACGAGCAGTTCTTC TRBV4-1 - TRBJ2-1 TRBD2
CASSYSNRQETQYF TGTGCCAGCAGTTACTCTAACAGACAAGAGACCCAGTACTTC TRBV6-5 - TRBJ2-5 -
CASSSGTLIPGELFF TGTGCCAGCAGTTCCGGGACTTTAATTCCCGGGGAGCTGTTTTTT TRBV7-2 - TRBJ2-2 -